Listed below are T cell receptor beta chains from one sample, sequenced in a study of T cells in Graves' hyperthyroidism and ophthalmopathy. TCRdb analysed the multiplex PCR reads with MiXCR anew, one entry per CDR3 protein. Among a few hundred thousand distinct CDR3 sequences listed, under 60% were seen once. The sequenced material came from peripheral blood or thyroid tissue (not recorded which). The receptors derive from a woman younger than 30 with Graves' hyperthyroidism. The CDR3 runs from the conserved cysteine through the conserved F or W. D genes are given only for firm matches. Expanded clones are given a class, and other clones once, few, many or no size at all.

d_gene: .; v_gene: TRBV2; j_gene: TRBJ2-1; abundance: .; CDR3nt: TGTGCCAGCAGGGACCTAGAGTACAATGAGCAGTTCTTC; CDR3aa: CASRDLEYNEQFF
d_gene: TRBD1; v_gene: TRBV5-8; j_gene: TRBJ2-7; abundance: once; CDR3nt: TGTGCCAGCAGCCCGGGACAGGGTGCCTACCGTCTGGGGGAGCAGTACTTC; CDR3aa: CASSPGQGAYRLGEQYF
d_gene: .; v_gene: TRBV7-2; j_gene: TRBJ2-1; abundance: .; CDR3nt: TGTGCCAGCAGCTTACTCGCAGATGAGCAGTTCTTC; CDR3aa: CASSLLADEQFF
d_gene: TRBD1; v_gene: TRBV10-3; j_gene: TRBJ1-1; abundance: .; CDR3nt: TGTGCCATCAGCGGGACAGGGTTAGGTACTGAAGCTTTCTTT; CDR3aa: CAISGTGLGTEAFF
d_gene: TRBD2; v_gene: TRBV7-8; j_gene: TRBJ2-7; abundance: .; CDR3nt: TGTGCCAGCAGCCAAGATAGGTCCAGAACTAGCGGGAGAGGGGGGGGCGAGCAGTACTTC; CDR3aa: CASSQDRSRTSGRGGGEQYF
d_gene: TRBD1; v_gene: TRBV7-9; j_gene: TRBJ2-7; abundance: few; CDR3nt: TGTGCCAGCAGCTTAGAACGGACAGGGGCCCACGAGCAGTACTTC; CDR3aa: CASSLERTGAHEQYF
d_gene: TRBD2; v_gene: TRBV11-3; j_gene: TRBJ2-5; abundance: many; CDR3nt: TGTGCCAGCAGCTGGGGAGGGAGGGCTGAGACCCAGTACTTC; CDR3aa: CASSWGGRAETQYF
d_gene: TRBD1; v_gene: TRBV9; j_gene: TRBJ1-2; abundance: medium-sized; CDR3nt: TGTGCCAGCAGCGGAGACAGGGGCTATGGCTACACCTTC; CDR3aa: CASSGDRGYGYTF
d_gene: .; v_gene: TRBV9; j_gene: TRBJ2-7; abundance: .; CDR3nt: TGTGCCAGCAACCTCGTTCAGCAGTACTTC; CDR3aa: CASNLVQQYF
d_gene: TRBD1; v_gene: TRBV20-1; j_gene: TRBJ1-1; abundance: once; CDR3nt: TGCAGTGCTAAGGGACAGGTGGGGAACACTGAAGCTTTCTTT; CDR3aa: CSAKGQVGNTEAFF
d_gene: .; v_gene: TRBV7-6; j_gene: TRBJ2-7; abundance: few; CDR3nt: TGTGCCAGCAGCCAAGTTTCCGGGACTCCCTACGAGCAGTACTTC; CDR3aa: CASSQVSGTPYEQYF
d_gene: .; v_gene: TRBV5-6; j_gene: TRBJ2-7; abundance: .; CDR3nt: TGTGCCAGCAGCTCCCTACCCAAGTTC; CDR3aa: CASSSLPKF
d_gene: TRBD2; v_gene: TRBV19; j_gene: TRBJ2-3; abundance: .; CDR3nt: TGTTCGACGGGGCGGGAGGGCACAGATACGCAGTATTTT; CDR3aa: CSTGREGTDTQYF
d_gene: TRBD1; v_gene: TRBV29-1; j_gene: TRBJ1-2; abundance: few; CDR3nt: TGCAGCAGGTTCGGGACAGGGGGACAGAACTATGGCTACACCTTC; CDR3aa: CSRFGTGGQNYGYTF
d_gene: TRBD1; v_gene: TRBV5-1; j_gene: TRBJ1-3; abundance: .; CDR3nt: TGCGCCAGCAGCCGTGGGACAGGACCTGGAAACACCATATATTTT; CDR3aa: CASSRGTGPGNTIYF
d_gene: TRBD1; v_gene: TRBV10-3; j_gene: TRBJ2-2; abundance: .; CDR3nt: TGTGCCATCAGTGAGCTGGGACAGGACAACACCGGGGAGCTGTTTTTT; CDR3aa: CAISELGQDNTGELFF
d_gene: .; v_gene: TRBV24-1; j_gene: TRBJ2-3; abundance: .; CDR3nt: TGTGCCGTAGGGTCAGCTCCTAGCACAGATACGCAGTATTTT; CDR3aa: CAVGSAPSTDTQYF
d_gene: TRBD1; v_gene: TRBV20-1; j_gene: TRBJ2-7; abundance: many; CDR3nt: TGCAGTGCTAGATTTCCCAACCGGGACAGGGAATACGAGCAGTACTTC; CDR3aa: CSARFPNRDREYEQYF
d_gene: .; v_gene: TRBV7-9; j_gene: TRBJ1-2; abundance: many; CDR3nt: TGTGCCAGCAGCTTAGCAGGGCTGAAGGGAGGCTACACCTTC; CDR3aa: CASSLAGLKGGYTF
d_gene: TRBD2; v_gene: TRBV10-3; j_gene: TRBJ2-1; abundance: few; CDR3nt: TGTGCCAGCCAGGGAGGGGCGGGCTACAATGAGCAGTTCTTC; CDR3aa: CASQGGAGYNEQFF
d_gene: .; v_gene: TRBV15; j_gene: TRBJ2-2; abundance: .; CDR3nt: TGTGCCACCAGCAGCCGGGACCAAACCGTTACCGGGGAGCTGTTTTTT; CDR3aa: CATSSRDQTVTGELFF
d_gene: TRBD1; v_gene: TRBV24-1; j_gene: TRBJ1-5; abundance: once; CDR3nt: TGTGCCACCAGTGACGGGGCGAGGGGGCGAGGTCAGCCCCAGCATTTT; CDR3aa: CATSDGARGRGQPQHF
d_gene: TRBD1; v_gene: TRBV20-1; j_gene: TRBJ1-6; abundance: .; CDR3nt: TGCAGTGCCAGTAGTAGGGGACAGGATAATTCACCCCTCCACTTT; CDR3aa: CSASSRGQDNSPLHF
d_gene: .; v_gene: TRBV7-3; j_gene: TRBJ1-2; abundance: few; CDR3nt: TGTGCCAGCAGCTTAGCTGGCGGTTCCTATGGCTACACCTTC; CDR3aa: CASSLAGGSYGYTF
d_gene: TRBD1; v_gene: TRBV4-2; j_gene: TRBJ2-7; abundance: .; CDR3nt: TGTGCCAGCAGCCCCGATCCGGGACAGAGCTACGAGCAGTACTTC; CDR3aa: CASSPDPGQSYEQYF
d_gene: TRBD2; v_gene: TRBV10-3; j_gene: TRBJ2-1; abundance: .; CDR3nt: TGTGCCATCAGTGAGTCGACTAGCGGGAACCATGAGCAGTTCTTC; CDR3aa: CAISESTSGNHEQFF
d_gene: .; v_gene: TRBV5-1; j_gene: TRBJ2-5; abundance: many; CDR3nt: TGCGCCAGCAGCTTGGGGGTAGCGGTGTACCAAGAGACCCAGTACTTC; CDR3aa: CASSLGVAVYQETQYF
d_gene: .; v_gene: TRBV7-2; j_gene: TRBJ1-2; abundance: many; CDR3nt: TGTGCCAGCGGGAGGCGGGGTGACTATGGCTACACCTTC; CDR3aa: CASGRRGDYGYTF
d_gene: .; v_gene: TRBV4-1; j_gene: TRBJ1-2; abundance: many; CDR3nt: TGCGCCAGCAGCCTCTTGCCAACCATCTATGGCTACACCTTC; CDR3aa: CASSLLPTIYGYTF